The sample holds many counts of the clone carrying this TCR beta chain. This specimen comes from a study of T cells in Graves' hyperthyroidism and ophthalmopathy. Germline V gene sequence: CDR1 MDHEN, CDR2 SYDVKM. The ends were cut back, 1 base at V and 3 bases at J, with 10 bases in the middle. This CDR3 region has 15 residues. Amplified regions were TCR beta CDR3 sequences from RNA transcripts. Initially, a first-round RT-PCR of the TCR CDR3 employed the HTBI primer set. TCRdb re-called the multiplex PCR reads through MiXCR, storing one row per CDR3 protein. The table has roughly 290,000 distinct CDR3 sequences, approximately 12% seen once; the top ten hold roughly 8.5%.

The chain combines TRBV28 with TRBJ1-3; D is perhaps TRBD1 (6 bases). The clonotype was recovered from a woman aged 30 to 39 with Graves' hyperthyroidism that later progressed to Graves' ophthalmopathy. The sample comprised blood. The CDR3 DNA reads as TGTGCCAGCAGTTTATTAGGGGGAATTGGAAACACCATATATTTT. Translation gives CASSLLGGIGNTIYF.